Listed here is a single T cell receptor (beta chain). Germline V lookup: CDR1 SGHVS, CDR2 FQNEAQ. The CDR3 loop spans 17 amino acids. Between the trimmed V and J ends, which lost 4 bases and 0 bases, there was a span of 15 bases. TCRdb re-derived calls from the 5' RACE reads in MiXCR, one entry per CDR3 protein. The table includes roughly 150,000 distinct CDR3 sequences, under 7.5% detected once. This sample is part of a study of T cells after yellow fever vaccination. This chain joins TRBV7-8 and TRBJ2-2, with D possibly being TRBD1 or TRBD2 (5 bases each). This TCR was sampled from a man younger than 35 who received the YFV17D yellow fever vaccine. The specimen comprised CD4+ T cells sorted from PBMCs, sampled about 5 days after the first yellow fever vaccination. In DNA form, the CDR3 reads TGTGCCAGCAGCTATGCAAGACGAGGGGCGAACACCGGGGAGCTGTTTTTT. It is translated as CASSYARRGANTGELFF.